The 10 T cell receptor beta chains presented below share a single source sample, sequenced in a study of T-cell memory formation after mild COVID-19. TCRdb analysed the 5' RACE reads with MiXCR anew, one entry per CDR3 protein. The sample lists a few hundred thousand distinct CDR3 sequences; more than 20% were seen once. The sample was PBMCs or a T cell subset sorted from them (not recorded which). The origin of the receptors is an adult woman who had mild COVID-19 (a few samples of this study predate the infection). Cell type and time point are not known.

The chain has TRBV19 and TRBJ2-7, with D possibly matching TRBD2 (6 bases). The germline V and J ends were trimmed by 7 bases and 6 bases, with 16 bases remaining between them. CDR1 is LNHDA, CDR2 SQIVND, per germline (reference sequence). The CDR3 covers 13 residues. CDR3 region: CASNVGGRAEQYF. The CDR3 DNA sequence: TGTGCCAGTAACGTGGGGGGAAGAGCCGAGCAGTACTTC.

The J gene is TRBJ2-5, the V gene TRBV7-7; D gene ambiguous. The CDR3 totals 13 residues. Deletions cut 5 bases from V and 9 bases from J, with 16 bases between. Germline CDR1 and CDR2: SSHAT and FNYEAQ (reference sequence). This CDR3 is CASSPTLPAAQYF. CDR3 DNA sequence: TGTGCCAGCAGCCCGACCCTTCCGGCGGCCCAGTACTTC. Drawing the rest from reference TRBV7-7 and TRBJ2-5, the complete variable domain is GAGVSQSPRYKVTKRGQDVTLRCDPISSHATLYWYQQALGQGPEFLTYFNYEAQPDKSGLPSDRFSAERPEGSISTLTIQRTEQRDSAMYRCASSPTLPAAQYFGPGTRLLVL.

This chain connects TRBV7-3 to TRBJ2-3; D is undetermined. This CDR3 spans 15 amino acids. The V and J ends lost 5 bases and 1 base respectively, with 13 bases between them. Per the germline V gene, CDR1 is SGHTA and CDR2 is FQGTGA. Written as DNA, the CDR3 is TGTGCCAGCAGCCTCCACGTTCGGGGCACAGATACGCAGTATTTT. This sequence encodes CASSLHVRGTDTQYF.

V is TRBV7-9 and J is TRBJ1-5; D is possibly TRBD1 (6 bases). The V gene lost 5 bases and the J gene lost 7 bases, with 12 bases spanning the gap. The CDR3 totals 13 residues. Germline values: CDR1 SEHNR, CDR2 FQNEAQ (reference sequence). The CDR3, as DNA: TGTGCCAGCAGCAACCAGGGGTGGCAGCCCCAGCATTTT. Protein: CASSNQGWQPQHF.

The chain employs TRBV4-1 and TRBJ2-1; 8 nucleotides align to TRBD2. This CDR3 contains 18 residues. Looked up from germline, CDR1 is MGHRA and CDR2 is YSYEKL. Germline trimming cut 3 bases from V and 7 bases from J; bases unmatched to any gene: 17. The CDR3 coding sequence is TGCGCCAGCAGCCATCCCCCGATTTTAGGCGGGAGGCCGAATGAGCAGTTCTTC. This sequence encodes CASSHPPILGGRPNEQFF.

The chain carries TRBV7-9 and TRBJ2-7; TRBD1 agrees at 8 bases. The CDR3 has 15 amino acids. CDR1 is SEHNR and CDR2 is FQNEAQ in the germline V gene (reference sequence). J gave up 5 bases and V 5 bases, and 11 bases lay outside the gene matches. In DNA, the CDR3 is TGTGCCAGCAGCCAAGGGACAGGAAGGGTTGACGAGCAGTACTTC. This codes for CASSQGTGRVDEQYF.

CDR3 amino acids: CASSWTHSGANVLTF. The CDR3 DNA reads TGTGCCAGCAGCTGGACCCACTCTGGGGCCAACGTCCTGACTTTC. The chain has TRBV7-6 and TRBJ2-6; no firm D call. There are 15 residues in the CDR3. V was clipped by 4 bases and J by 0 bases, with 7 bases between them. From germline, CDR1 is SGHVS and CDR2 FNYEAQ.

The rearrangement joins TRBV5-1 to TRBJ2-7; perhaps D is TRBD1 or TRBD2 (6 bases each). The CDR3 spans 16 residues. Trimming removed 0 bases at V and 2 bases at J, with 15 bases between. The V gene's germline CDR1 is SGHRS and CDR2 YFSETQ. The CDR3 reads CASSLGGQGRTYEQYF. CDR3 in DNA: TGCGCCAGCAGCTTGGGTGGTCAGGGGAGGACCTACGAGCAGTACTTC.

This chain joins TRBV6-2 or TRBV6-3 and TRBJ2-5; D uncertain. Germline values: CDR1 MNHEY, CDR2 SVGEGT. The V and J ends lost 4 bases and 5 bases respectively, with 11 bases between them. CDR3 length equals 13 residues. The DNA for the CDR3 is TGTGCCAGCAGTTCCCTCACGTGGGAGACCCAGTACTTC. This sequence encodes CASSSLTWETQYF.

This clonotype has a count of ten or more. This rearrangement joins TRBV7-3 to TRBJ2-2; D gene uncertain. Germline assignment: CDR1 SGHTA and CDR2 FQGTGA. The CDR3 contains 14 residues. V shed 1 base and J shed 4 bases, with 7 bases lying between them. The CDR3 protein is CASSLNAVTGELFF. In DNA form, the CDR3 reads TGTGCCAGCAGCTTAAACGCGGTCACCGGGGAGCTGTTTTTT.